The 17 T cell receptor beta chains listed next were all sequenced from one sample in a study of vaccination and CD4 T cells after COVID-19. The treatment denotes: roughly 10-day PBMC culture with coronavirus spike peptide pools or control peptides (ViraFEST assay). An Oncomine TCR Beta short-read assay was used to sequence the DNA from cultured CD4+ T cells. TCRdb recomputed calls from the PCR reads with MiXCR, one row per CDR3 protein. The repertoire includes over 9,000 distinct CDR3 sequences, about 66% of them detected once, and 26% sits in the top ten. Which antigens these TCRs recognize remains unknown. The sample comprised CD4+ T cells from blood, cultured in vitro. All receptors derive from a human donor who had recovered from COVID-19.

The V gene is TRBV27, the J gene TRBJ1-5; 9 bases match TRBD1. The CDR3 runs 16 residues. Germline V gene sequence: CDR1 MNHEY, CDR2 SMNVEV (reference sequence). Trimming took 4 bases from V and 2 from J; bases not matched to a gene: 6. The CDR3 here is CASSSGQGIRNQPQHF. CDR3 nucleotide sequence: TGTGCCAGCAGTTCCGGACAGGGGATCCGCAATCAGCCCCAGCATTTT.

The chain employs TRBV21-1 and TRBJ1-2. TRBV21-1 corresponds to a pseudogene. The CDR3 covers 13 residues. CDR3: CASYRSDHRAYTF. In nucleotides, the CDR3 is TGTGCCAGCTATCGTTCCGACCACCGTGCCTACACCTTC.

This sequence joins TRBV19 and TRBJ1-2; possibly TRBD1 for D (6 bases). The V end lost 1 base, the J end lost 8 bases, and 11 bases lay between the germline ends. The CDR3 covers 13 residues. The germline V gene has CDR1 LNHDA and CDR2 SQIVND (reference sequence). CDR3 protein: CASSIAGRGGYTF. CDR3 DNA: TGTGCCAGTAGTATAGCCGGCAGGGGCGGCTACACCTTC.

This clonotype has just a few counts. This chain joins TRBV7-9 and TRBJ1-6; a possible D gene is TRBD1 (5 bases). CDR3 length: 15 amino acids. The germline V and J ends were trimmed by 3 bases and 9 bases, with 15 bases remaining between them. Germline V lookup: CDR1 SEHNR, CDR2 FQNEAQ (reference sequence). The CDR3 here is CASSFDAGAASPLHF. The DNA for the CDR3 is TGTGCCAGCAGCTTTGATGCCGGGGCGGCTTCACCCCTCCACTTT.

The chain has TRBV28 and TRBJ1-1; tentative D call: TRBD1 (5 bases). The CDR3 length is 14 residues. Germline loops: CDR1 MDHEN, CDR2 SYDVKM. V was shortened by 7 bases and J by 3 bases, with 15 bases between the two germline ends. The DNA of the CDR3 is TGTGCCAGCACCCGCTACGGGACCTACACTGAAGCTTTCTTT. Translated, it gives CASTRYGTYTEAFF.

The V call is TRBV18, the J call TRBJ1-1; a possible D gene is TRBD1 (5 bases). CDR1 and CDR2 from the germline V gene are KGHSH and LQKENI. CDR3 length: 13 amino acids. V was pared by 3 bases and J by 6 bases, with 11 bases between. For the CDR3, the DNA is TGTGCCAGCTCACCGGTAGAAGGGGCTGAAGCTTTCTTT. Translation gives CASSPVEGAEAFF.

V and J are TRBV7-8 and TRBJ2-1; 9 bases match TRBD2. J gave up 6 bases and V 4 bases, and 13 bases lay outside the gene matches. CDR1 is SGHVS and CDR2 is FQNEAQ in the germline V gene. The CDR3 length is 17 residues. CDR3 sequence reads: CASSSAGGRGRANEQFF. CDR3 DNA: TGTGCCAGCAGCTCCGCGGGAGGGCGGGGGAGAGCCAATGAGCAGTTCTTC.

V is TRBV11-2 and J is TRBJ1-1; D is ambiguous. Germline V CDR1 and CDR2: SGHAT, FQNNGV. The CDR3 has 15 amino acids. Deletions cut 1 base from V and 1 base from J, with 10 bases between. In DNA form, the CDR3 reads TGTGCCAGCAGCTTAGTCTTACTGAGGAACACTGAAGCTTTCTTT. This translates into CASSLVLLRNTEAFF. Full variable domain (rest looked up from reference TRBV11-2 and TRBJ1-1): EAGVAQSPRYKIIEKRQSVAFWCNPISGHATLYWYQQILGQGPKLLIQFQNNGVVDDSQLPKDRFSAERLKGVDSTLKIQPAKLEDSAVYLCASSLVLLRNTEAFFGQGTRLTVV.

The CDR3 DNA reads as TGTGCCAGCAGCCTGGGACAGGGTAAATCACCCCTCCACTTT. It is translated as CASSLGQGKSPLHF. The chain links TRBV5-4 to TRBJ1-6; TRBD1 agrees at 9 bases. The CDR3 is 14 residues long. The germline CDR1 and CDR2 sequences are SGHNT and YYREEE (reference sequence). J lost 10 bases, V lost 4 bases, and 6 bases had no gene match.

V is TRBV7-2 and J is TRBJ2-5; D call uncertain. The CDR3 loop spans 12 amino acids. Germline V gives CDR1 SGHTA, CDR2 FQGNSA. V shed 0 bases and J shed 5 bases, with 4 bases lying between them. The CDR3 here is CASSLARETQYF. The CDR3 DNA is TGTGCCAGCAGCTTAGCGCGCGAGACCCAGTACTTC. The full variable domain, its missing parts supplied by reference TRBV7-2 and TRBJ2-5, is GAGVSQSPSNKVTEKGKDVELRCDPISGHTALYWYRQSLGQGLEFLIYFQGNSAPDKSGLPSDRFSAERTGGSVSTLTIQRTQQEDSAVYLCASSLARETQYFGPGTRLLVL.

DNA of the CDR3: TGTGCCAGCAGCTTGATACAGGCAAAGCCTTTCTTT. Translating gives CASSLIQAKPFF. The rearrangement uses TRBV7-9 and TRBJ1-1; D is perhaps TRBD1 (5 bases). This CDR3 has 12 residues. V lost 3 bases and J lost 12, with 14 bases in between. CDR1 is SEHNR, CDR2 FQNEAQ, per germline (reference sequence).

This clonotype has a handful of counts. This chain connects TRBV6-1 to TRBJ2-2; 7 nucleotides agree with TRBD2. The V segment lost 6 bases and the J segment 7 bases; nucleotides outside the gene matches: 8. The CDR3 totals 14 residues. Germline V gene data show CDR1 as MNHNS and CDR2 as SASEGT. The CDR3 region is CASRGLVKGGELFF. The CDR3 DNA reads TGTGCCAGCAGAGGACTAGTCAAGGGCGGGGAGCTGTTTTTT.

The chain combines TRBV12-3 or TRBV12-4 with TRBJ1-2; D not resolved. This CDR3 has 16 residues. V was pared by 0 bases and J by 4 bases, with 15 bases between. Written as DNA, the CDR3 is TGTGCCAGCAGTTTAGCCGGGGAGGGAGTAGGCTATGGCTACACCTTC. This encodes CASSLAGEGVGYGYTF.

The V gene is TRBV20-1, the J gene TRBJ2-1; no firm D call. The V gene lost 2 bases and the J gene lost 6 bases, with 11 bases spanning the gap. The CDR3 has 13 amino acids. From germline, CDR1 is DFQATT and CDR2 SNEGSKA (reference sequence). CDR3 in amino acids: CSARRSFSNEQFF. In nucleotides, the CDR3 is TGCAGTGCTAGAAGGAGTTTTAGCAATGAGCAGTTCTTC.

For this clonotype: The junction departs from the called germline gene at one end, perhaps through a read error. The V and J genes are TRBV6-1 and TRBJ1-2, with 7 bases aligning to TRBD1. The CDR3 has 13 residues. Germline lookup yields CDR1 MNHNS and CDR2 SASEGT. In DNA, the CDR3 is TGTGCCATCAGTGACAGGGCTAACTATGGCTACACCTTC. It specifies CAISDRANYGYTF.

This clonotype was seen a few times. V is TRBV6-5 and J is TRBJ1-2; 9 bases agree with TRBD1. Germline-derived CDR1 and CDR2 are MNHEY and SVGAGI. The ends lost 1 base at V and 0 bases at J; junction bases unmatched: 6. The CDR3 loop spans 17 amino acids. The CDR3 sequence: CASSYFGTGNANYGYTF. In DNA form, the CDR3 reads TGTGCCAGCAGTTACTTTGGGACAGGGAACGCTAACTATGGCTACACCTTC.

This clonotype was found a few times. The rearrangement joins TRBV6-1 to TRBJ1-3; D remains ambiguous. V shed 5 bases and J shed 15 bases, with 29 bases lying between them. Germline values: CDR1 MNHNS, CDR2 SASEGT. The CDR3 has 16 residues. CDR3 DNA sequence: TGTGCCAGCAGTCCGCAGGCAAGCTACCGGGTCCGAGTCCCATATTTT. This codes for CASSPQASYRVRVPYF.